What follows are 25 T cell receptor beta chains derived from one specimen sequenced in a study of CD8 T cells in Susac syndrome. With random hexamers, 0.5 to 1 ug RNA was reverse transcribed. TCRdb ran MiXCR on the immunoSEQ multiplex PCR reads and lists one entry per CDR3 protein. Of 150,000 to 200,000 distinct CDR3 sequences in the sample, roughly 94% were seen once. Sample: CD4+ T cells from PBMCs. These receptors originate from a human donor with multiple sclerosis.

The chain couples TRBV20-1 to TRBJ1-1, with a tentative D call TRBD1 (5 bases). V lost 3 bases and J lost 9, with 35 bases in between. CDR3 length: 19 residues. Germline V gene data show CDR1 as DFQATT and CDR2 as SNEGSKA (reference sequence). Written as DNA, the CDR3 is TGCAGTGCTAGTCCCCAGGGCGCATTATCAGGACACCCCCCAGACCAAGCTTTCTTT. Encoded protein: CSASPQGALSGHPPDQAFF.

In its sample, this clonotype was seen a few times. The V and J genes are TRBV30 and TRBJ2-5; no clear D gene. Germline V CDR1 and CDR2: GTSNPN, SVGIG (reference sequence). CDR3 length equals 11 residues. V lost 2 bases and J lost 2, with 3 bases in between. The CDR3: CAWSRQETQYF. DNA of the CDR3: TGTGCCTGGAGTCGTCAAGAGACCCAGTACTTC.

This sequence joins TRBV29-1 and TRBJ2-6, with 8 positions matching TRBD2. The V gene end was trimmed by 7 bases and the J gene end by 3 bases; junction bases not matched to a gene: 5. The CDR3 loop spans 14 amino acids. CDR1 is SQVTM, CDR2 ANQGSEA, per germline. CDR3 coding DNA: TGCAGCGCCGGGGGGGCAGGTGGGGCCAACGTCCTGACTTTC. Translation gives CSAGGAGGANVLTF. Together with reference TRBV29-1 and TRBJ2-6, the CDR3 gives the full variable domain: SAVISQKPSRDICQRGTSLTIQCQVDSQVTMMFWYRQQPGQSLTLIATANQGSEATYESGFVIDKFPISRPNLTFSTLTVSNMSPEDSSIYLCSAGGAGGANVLTFGAGSRLTVL.

The rearrangement joins TRBV27 to TRBJ2-2; no reliable D call. This CDR3 is 13 amino acids long. With 8 bases removed from V and 1 base from J, the gap between germline ends came to 8 bases. The germline V gene encodes CDR1 MNHEY and CDR2 SMNVEV (reference sequence). The CDR3 DNA reads TGTGCCAGCGGAAATGGGAACACCGGGGAGCTGTTTTTT. This gives the protein CASGNGNTGELFF.

The rearrangement links TRBV15 to TRBJ2-5; TRBD1 or TRBD2 may be the D gene (5 bases each). The CDR3 covers 14 residues. Germline V gene data show CDR1 as LNHNV and CDR2 as YYDKDF (reference sequence). The V and J ends lost 3 bases and 4 bases respectively, with 12 bases between them. CDR3 in DNA: TGTGCCACCAGCAGGACTACTGGGGGAGAGACCCAGTACTTC. It specifies CATSRTTGGETQYF.

The V and J genes are TRBV5-1 and TRBJ2-1, with 8 bases aligning to TRBD2. V was clipped by 2 bases and J by 3 bases; unmatched bases: 4. Per germline, CDR1 SGHRS and CDR2 YFSETQ. The CDR3 contains 15 residues. For the CDR3, the DNA is TGCGCCAGCAGCTTACTAGCGGCTGACTACAATGAGCAGTTCTTC. It translates to CASSLLAADYNEQFF.

The genes are TRBV24-1 and TRBJ2-1, with D uncertain. This CDR3 comprises 15 residues. Germline-derived CDR1 and CDR2 are KGHDR and SFDVKD. With 4 bases removed from V and 6 bases from J, the gap between germline ends came to 15 bases. CDR3 nucleotides: TGTGCCACCAGTGAGACGGTCTCTGTGGGCAATGAGCAGTTCTTC. Its translation: CATSETVSVGNEQFF.

V gene TRBV6-2 or TRBV6-3 combines with J gene TRBJ1-2; 9 bases are a match to TRBD1. Per the germline V gene, CDR1 is MNHEY and CDR2 is SVGEGT. The V and J ends lost 6 bases and 8 bases, in that order; junction bases with no gene match: 7. The CDR3 is 13 residues long. The CDR3 region is CASRLQGAGGYTF. CDR3 DNA sequence: TGTGCCAGCAGACTACAGGGGGCAGGCGGCTACACCTTC.

The chain recombines TRBV9 with TRBJ2-7; 12 bases agree with TRBD2. With 0 bases clipped from V and 5 bases from J, the junction kept 12 bases outside the gene matches. This CDR3 contains 18 residues. Germline-derived CDR1 and CDR2 are SGDLS and YYNGEE. In DNA, the CDR3 is TGTGCCAGCAGCGTAGGAGGGCTAGCGGGAGGGCACGAACACGAGCAGTACTTC. Amino acid sequence: CASSVGGLAGGHEHEQYF.

This sequence joins TRBV5-5 and TRBJ1-4; D perhaps matches TRBD1 (5 bases). The germline gives CDR1 SGHKS, CDR2 YYEKEE (reference sequence). CDR3 length: 15 amino acids. Trimming shortened V by 4 bases and J by 7 bases, and 17 bases separated the two germline ends. The chain's CDR3 is CASSPEGDRLEKLFF. The CDR3 DNA follows: TGTGCCAGCAGCCCCGAGGGAGACAGACTTGAAAAACTGTTTTTT.

This chain uses TRBV3-1 with TRBJ2-5; D may be TRBD1 (6 bases). Germline V gene lookup returns CDR1 LGHDT and CDR2 YNNKEL (reference sequence). This CDR3 comprises 14 residues. V dropped 4 bases and J dropped 4 bases, with 13 bases sitting between them. CDR3 region: CASSPDLGGETQYF. The CDR3 nucleotides are TGTGCCAGCAGCCCGGACCTAGGGGGAGAGACCCAGTACTTC.

This rearrangement joins TRBV5-1 to TRBJ2-1; D may correspond to TRBD1 or TRBD2 (5 bases each). The CDR3 is 15 residues long. Germline V gene data show CDR1 as SGHRS and CDR2 as YFSETQ. V shed 2 bases and J shed 5 bases, with 14 bases lying between them. The CDR3, as DNA: TGCGCCAGCAGCTTTGGGACGGCTGGGAACAATGAGCAGTTCTTC. Its protein is CASSFGTAGNNEQFF.

The CDR3 sequence: CSAQGGYRNYTF. The DNA for the CDR3 is TGCAGCGCACAAGGCGGGTATCGGAACTACACCTTC. V is TRBV29-1 and J is TRBJ1-2; D ambiguous. Germline lookup yields CDR1 SQVTM and CDR2 ANQGSEA. This CDR3 has 12 amino acids. V lost 7 bases and J lost 10, with 19 bases in between.

V gene TRBV5-4 combines with J gene TRBJ2-3; 8 bases match TRBD2. Unmatched junction bases numbered 14, after V lost 4 bases and J lost 7 bases. The CDR3 runs to 16 residues. Germline CDR1 is SGHNT and CDR2 is YYREEE (reference sequence). The CDR3 DNA reads TGTGCCAGCAGCCCCGCAGCGGGAGCGGGGCTCAATACGCAGTATTTT. Translated: CASSPAAGAGLNTQYF.

In its sample, this clonotype was seen once. The J gene is TRBJ1-4, the V gene TRBV7-9; D gene unclear. Trimming pared 8 bases from V and 0 bases from J, leaving 7 bases between. The CDR3 is 13 residues long. Germline V gene sequence: CDR1 SEHNR, CDR2 FQNEAQ (reference sequence). CDR3 nucleotides: TGTGCCAGCGCGGCGGCAACTAATGAAAAACTGTTTTTT. Translating gives CASAAATNEKLFF.

This sequence joins TRBV6-2 or TRBV6-3 and TRBJ2-5; a possible D gene is TRBD1 (6 bases). The CDR3 sequence is 16 residues long. The germline CDR1 and CDR2 sequences are MNHEY and SVGEGT. The V end was cut by 4 bases, the J end by 0 bases, with 15 bases between. The CDR3 sequence: CASSSVDRSYQETQYF. Here the CDR3 DNA reads TGTGCCAGCAGTTCAGTGGACAGATCGTACCAAGAGACCCAGTACTTC.

Comments on this clonotype: Sequence at one end of the junction differs from germline and may be a read error. The chain carries TRBV3-1 and TRBJ1-2; no clear D gene. The CDR3 has 12 amino acids. Germline values: CDR1 LGHDT, CDR2 YNNKEL (reference sequence). CDR3 DNA sequence: TGTGCCAGCAGCCTTTCGCCCGGGCCGCGCATCTTC. Its translation: CASSLSPGPRIF. Complete variable domain (other parts from reference TRBV3-1 and TRBJ1-2): DTAVSQTPKYLVTQMGNDKSIKCEQNLGHDTMYWYKQDSKKFLKIMFSYNNKELIINETVPNRFSPKSPDKAHLNLHINSLELGDSAVYFCASSLSPGPRIFGSGTRLTVV.

The V and J genes are TRBV28 and TRBJ2-1, with D possibly matching TRBD1 (5 bases). CDR1 is MDHEN and CDR2 is SYDVKM in the germline V gene. The CDR3 has 10 amino acids. With 5 bases removed from V and 10 bases from J, the gap between germline ends came to 6 bases. The CDR3 region is CASSRGEQFF. In DNA, the CDR3 is TGTGCCAGCAGTAGGGGAGAGCAGTTCTTC.

J is TRBJ2-7 and V is TRBV5-1, with unresolved D. V gave up 4 bases and J gave up 0 bases, with 5 bases separating them. The CDR3 spans 12 residues. Germline V gene data show CDR1 as SGHRS and CDR2 as YFSETQ. The CDR3 DNA follows: TGCGCCAGCAGCGACAACTCCTACGAGCAGTACTTC. Amino acid sequence: CASSDNSYEQYF. Supplemented by reference TRBV5-1 and TRBJ2-7, the full variable domain reads KAGVTQTPRYLIKTRGQQVTLSCSPISGHRSVSWYQQTPGQGLQFLFEYFSETQRNKGNFPGRFSGRQFSNSRSEMNVSTLELGDSALYLCASSDNSYEQYFGPGTRLTVT.

This clonotype was seen a single time. V gene TRBV27 combines with J gene TRBJ2-2; the D is unclear. Trimming shortened V by 7 bases and J by 1 base, and 10 bases separated the two germline ends. The CDR3 extends over 14 amino acids. The V gene's germline CDR1 is MNHEY and CDR2 SMNVEV (reference sequence). The CDR3: CASMWAGNTGELFF. The CDR3, as DNA: TGTGCCAGCATGTGGGCAGGGAACACCGGGGAGCTGTTTTTT.

The rearrangement joins TRBV6-6 to TRBJ1-4; no clear D. The CDR3 is 15 residues long. V lost 4 bases, J lost 0 bases, and 9 bases lay in between. CDR1 and CDR2 from the germline V gene are MNHNY and SVGAGI (reference sequence). CDR3 residues: CASSFGVSTNEKLFF. The CDR3 bases are TGTGCCAGCAGTTTCGGGGTTTCAACTAATGAAAAACTGTTTTTT.

V is TRBV10-3 and J is TRBJ2-2, with 9 bases matching TRBD2. V gave up 6 bases and J gave up 5 bases; unmatched junction bases: 10. Germline V gene data show CDR1 as ENHRY and CDR2 as SYGVKD. The length of the CDR3 is 16 residues. CDR3 coding DNA: TGTGCCATCAGACCCCCCGGGACTAGCATGACCGGGGAGCTGTTTTTT. Protein product: CAIRPPGTSMTGELFF.

The V gene is TRBV27, the J gene TRBJ2-2; a weak D match, TRBD1 (5 bases). The CDR3 totals 13 residues. V was clipped by 5 bases and J by 7 bases, with 11 bases between them. The germline V gene encodes CDR1 MNHEY and CDR2 SMNVEV (reference sequence). The CDR3 loop reads CASSHQGVGELFF. CDR3 DNA: TGTGCCAGCAGTCATCAAGGGGTCGGGGAGCTGTTTTTT.

This chain connects TRBV28 to TRBJ2-7, with 12 bases lining up with TRBD2. Per the germline V gene, CDR1 is MDHEN and CDR2 is SYDVKM. This CDR3 spans 15 amino acids. Unmatched junction bases numbered 3, after V lost 6 bases and J lost 0 bases. Written as DNA, the CDR3 is TGTGCCAGCAGAACTAGCGGGAGGCTCTCCTACGAGCAGTACTTC. It translates to CASRTSGRLSYEQYF.

The genes are TRBV3-1 and TRBJ2-5; 12 bases are a match to TRBD2. Germline CDR1 LGHDT, CDR2 YNNKEL (reference sequence). V was pared by 6 bases and J by 5 bases, with 7 bases of the junction left unmatched. The CDR3 extends over 15 amino acids. The CDR3 DNA sequence: TGTGCCAGCAGGACTAGCGGGAGTCGGGCGGAGACCCAGTACTTC. It yields the protein CASRTSGSRAETQYF.